This T cell receptor beta chain emerged from a study of T cells in Graves' hyperthyroidism and ophthalmopathy. Points from the study as a whole: Before onset, by a median of about seven months, the model predicted ophthalmopathy.

Trimming cost V 0 bases and J 0 bases; bases outside gene matches: 5. This CDR3 has 17 amino acids. Germline-derived CDR1 and CDR2 are SGHKS and YYEKEE (reference sequence). TCR beta CDR3 regions were amplified from RNA. When the TCR CDR3 underwent first-round RT-PCR, the HTBI primer set was used. MiXCR was run by TCRdb on the multiplex PCR reads, yielding one entry per CDR3 protein. The sample has 200,000 to 250,000 distinct CDR3 sequences, around a sixth seen once. This clonotype came up many times. What it binds is unknown. This clonotype originated in a woman aged 45-59 years with Graves' hyperthyroidism. The material sequenced was blood. The rearrangement uses TRBV5-5 and TRBJ1-1; 10 bases are shared with TRBD1. The CDR3 DNA is TGTGCCAGCAGCTTGGGGACAGGGGGGACCATGAACACTGAAGCTTTCTTT. Translating gives CASSLGTGGTMNTEAFF.